These 3 T cell receptor beta chains came from one sample sequenced in a study of spatial heterogeneity in lung cancer. Time point indicated: sample taken at primary tumor resection. Unsorted whole RNA samples from tumor, nontumor lung or frozen PBMC were sequenced. From the 5' RACE reads, TCRdb called clonotypes with MiXCR, one entry per CDR3 protein. The sample contains tens of thousands of distinct CDR3 sequences, 10% to 15% of which appear only once. The starting material was PBMCs, obtained at surgery. These receptors originate from a male donor with early-stage non-small cell lung cancer.

This sequence joins TRBV7-3 and TRBJ1-5, with D maybe TRBD1 (5 bases). Deletions cut 4 bases from V and 5 bases from J, with 9 bases between. Germline-derived CDR1 and CDR2 are SGHTA and FQGTGA. This CDR3 spans 13 amino acids. CDR3 sequence (DNA): TGTGCCAGCAGCTCGGGACCGTATCAGCCCCAGCATTTT. The encoded protein is CASSSGPYQPQHF.

The chain has TRBV3-1 and TRBJ2-3; 7 bases match TRBD2. CDR3 length: 19 amino acids. V was clipped by 4 bases and J by 3 bases; unmatched bases: 19. In germline, CDR1 is LGHDT, CDR2 YNNKEL (reference sequence). DNA for the CDR3: TGTGCCAGCAGCCTTTCATGGGCGGGAGTGACGCCAGGGACAGATACGCAGTATTTT. It is translated as CASSLSWAGVTPGTDTQYF.

V and J are TRBV11-2 and TRBJ1-3; D uncertain. Germline CDR1 reads SGHAT; CDR2 reads FQNNGV. This CDR3 comprises 15 residues. Trimming removed 1 base from V and 0 bases from J, with 7 bases in between. Here the CDR3 DNA reads TGTGCCAGCAGCTTAGCAACTGGCTCTGGAAACACCATATATTTT. Residues: CASSLATGSGNTIYF.